This T cell receptor (beta chain) is from a study of cytomegalovirus exposure and HLA in healthy donors. Study observations and caveats: Overall, roughly 160 TCR beta chains were annotated as cytomegalovirus-associated.

Each donor was healthy, and each was a bone marrow donor. The study ran its PCR with 60 Vbeta and 13 Jbeta primers. Sequencing was performed with immunoSEQ multiplex PCR; in TCRdb, only in-frame clones are kept and a portion is missing. Here the sample spans roughly 130,000 clones, about 86% being singletons. The ends were cut back, 0 bases at V and 3 bases at J, with 12 bases in the middle. This CDR3 is built from 16 residues. The germline gives CDR1 MNHNS, CDR2 SASEGT. The count of this clone is one. Its antigen is unknown. This chain uses TRBV6-1 with TRBJ1-5; D gene ambiguous. Material: PBMCs. This sequence was found in a man aged 18-30 years in good health and CMV-seronegative. CDR3 amino acids: CASSEAKYSLNQPQHF. The CDR3 nucleotides read TGTGCCAGCAGTGAAGCTAAGTACAGCCTCAATCAGCCCCAGCATTTT.